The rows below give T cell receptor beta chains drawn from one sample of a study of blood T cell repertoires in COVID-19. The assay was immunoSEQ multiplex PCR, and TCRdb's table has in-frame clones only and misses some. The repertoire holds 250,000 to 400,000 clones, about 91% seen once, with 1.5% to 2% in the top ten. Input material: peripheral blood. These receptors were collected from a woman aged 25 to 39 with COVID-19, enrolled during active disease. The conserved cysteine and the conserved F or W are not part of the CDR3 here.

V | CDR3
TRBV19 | ASSIRFERLASPLH
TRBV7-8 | ASSLNPHRVPGPKNIQY
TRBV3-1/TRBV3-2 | ASSQDGPGEKFQPQH
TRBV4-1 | ASSLGGAGTDTQY
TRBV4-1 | ASSHPGRQAEAF
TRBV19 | ASSISRSGQGLNYGYT
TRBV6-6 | ASSEQGGSTEAF
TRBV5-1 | ASSLYSGNEQF
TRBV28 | ASRMSSGNTIY
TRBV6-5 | ASSYSGQGQGYT
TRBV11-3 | ASSLDRRVGQPQH
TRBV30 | AWNRGPMNTEAF
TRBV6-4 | ASTYIGTPTGELF
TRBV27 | ASSLTFEGKNSPLH
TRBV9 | ASSVEASRETQY
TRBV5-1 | ASSWGTGTDTQY
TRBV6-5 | ASRSDSGNTIY
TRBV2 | ASGTGEDYSNQPQH
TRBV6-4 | ASSDGGGYT
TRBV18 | ASSPLAGFDEQF
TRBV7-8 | ASSSRTVGELF
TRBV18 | ASSPQIQSYNSPLH
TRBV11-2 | ASSLGGLAGVEQF
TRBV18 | ASSPPGQTNQPQH
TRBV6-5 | ASSPGRRSGELF
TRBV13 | ASSPRGGGPQETQY
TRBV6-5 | ASSISGNNSPLH
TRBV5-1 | ASRDVSGGETQY
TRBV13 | ASSLGPLRGTREQF